Sequencing of this T cell receptor (beta chain) was carried out in a study of blood T cell repertoires in COVID-19. Study information: Specimens from acute and convalescent COVID-19 originated in the United States, Italy and Spain. T cells, B-cell-depleted T cells, or PBMCs provided the cDNA or gDNA that served as material.

Authors' data handling: Reference gene primers were amplified, and this amplification served to estimate nucleated cell counts. The method was immunoSEQ multiplex PCR; TCRdb's version includes in-frame clones alone and lacks a portion of them. V and J calls plus clone size are reproduced from that table; the DNA served to infer D and trimming. Of 100,000 to 130,000 clones in the sample, 80% to 90% were seen once. CDR3 length equals 10 residues. V was clipped by 5 bases and J by 5 bases, with 3 bases between them. The germline V gene encodes CDR1 SEHNR and CDR2 FQNEAQ (reference sequence). The chain couples TRBV7-9 to TRBJ1-1; D is unresolved. Sample: peripheral blood. The TCR comes from a man in his forties with active or convalescent COVID-19. The CDR3 nucleotides are TGTGCCAGCAGCCGGACTGAAGCTTTCTTT. Amino acids: CASSRTEAFF.